This entry concerns a single TCR beta chain. Its antigen remains unknown. The data were taken from a study of OX40 agonist ivuxolimab in advanced cancers. On the study more broadly: The patients' treatment was ivuxolimab, an agonistic anti-OX40 (CD134) antibody. Patients enrolled in dose escalation were diagnosed with hepatocellular carcinoma, melanoma, renal cell or head and neck cancer. A male proportion of about 84% was recorded, with mean age 60 years and range about 23 to 90.

The table came from immunoSEQ multiplex PCR; TCRdb's copy has only in-frame clones and leaves some out. The sample gives roughly 35,000 clones, around 73% of which show up once; roughly 13% is in the top ten. General study results and limits: Normalized expansion of T-cell clones was also low for some nonresponders.

The CDR3 runs 13 residues. Trimming removed 4 bases at V and 8 bases at J, with 13 bases between. Germline V gene sequence: CDR1 SNHLY, CDR2 FYNNEI. The V gene is TRBV2, the J gene TRBJ2-3; D is uncertain. Specimen: CD4+ or CD8+ T cells sorted from blood, collected in a trial of the OX40 agonist ivuxolimab. The TCR sequence derives from an adult with an advanced solid tumor such as melanoma, head and neck, liver or kidney cancer. Here the CDR3 reads CASSVVGSGTQYF. Written as DNA, the CDR3 is TGTGCCAGCAGTGTCGTTGGGTCAGGTACGCAGTATTTT.